These 15 T cell receptor beta chains share one sample of origin, sequenced in a study of CD8+ T cells in alopecia areata. Extracted from the samples, RNA was reverse transcribed into cDNA to serve as the sequencing template. Assay used: immunoSEQ multiplex PCR; TCRdb lists only in-frame clones, some missing. This sample shows over 250,000 clones and no singletons; 1.2% rests with the ten largest. The study sorted pooled cutaneous lymph node cells by CD4, CD8alpha, NKG2D, NKG2ACE and other markers. The sample taken for sequencing was CD4+ T cells sorted from a lymph node. The receptors were gathered from a C3H/HeJ mouse with alopecia areata. For this mouse line, the MHC haplotype is H2-k.

This clone was detected a few times. The genes are named according to mouse. Coverage ceases 4 residues before the CDR3 finishes, and the germline J gene fills in the end. This same CDR3 is encoded by further DNA sequences in the sample. The genes are TRBV13-1 and TRBJ2-3; D may be TRBD1 (6 bases). Germline V gene data show CDR1 as NSHNY and CDR2 as SYGAGN. The CDR3 runs 16 residues. Trimming left V 0 bases short and J 0 bases short, with 11 bases between. CDR3 DNA, as far as it was read: TGTGCCAGCAGTGATGCCGGGACATCTAGTGCAGAA. It yields the protein CASSDAGTSSAE. The CDR3 reads in full as CASSDAGTSSAETLYF.

As to this clone: Mouse germline and gene names are used. Coverage ceases 4 residues before the CDR3 finishes, and the germline J gene fills in the end. The V gene is TRBV13-2, the J gene TRBJ2-7; TRBD2 agrees at 10 bases. J gave up 3 bases and V 0 bases, and 3 bases lay outside the gene matches. The CDR3 spans 15 residues. Germline V gives CDR1 NNHNN, CDR2 SYGAGS (reference sequence). CDR3 protein: CASGDALGGNYEQYF. CDR3 DNA (partial): TGTGCCAGCGGTGATGCACTGGGGGGGAACTAT.

In regard to this clone: Germline and genes here are mouse. The read terminates 4 residues ahead of where the CDR3 ends, so the germline J gene completes it. J is TRBJ2-3 and V is TRBV13-1; 9 bases align to TRBD1. The V gene's germline CDR1 is NSHNY and CDR2 SYGAGN. This CDR3 is built from 16 residues. The trim removed 0 bases at V and 0 bases at J, leaving 2 bases unmatched. CDR3 in amino acids: CASSDVGQGSAETLYF. The covered CDR3 bases are TGTGCCAGCAGTGATGTGGGACAGGGTAGTGCAGAA.

Notes on this clone: Germline and genes: mouse. The read ends 4 residues before the CDR3 terminus; that terminus is restored from the germline J gene. V is TRBV1 and J is TRBJ2-1; no firm D call. The CDR3 consists of 13 residues. Looked up from germline, CDR1 is NSQYPW and CDR2 is LRSPGD (reference sequence). The CDR3 sequence: CTCSAQKRAEQFF. The part of the CDR3 DNA that was read is TGCACCTGCAGTGCACAGAAGAGGGCT.

This clone was counted between two and nine times. Here the gene names and germline are mouse. The read ends 4 residues before the CDR3 terminus; that terminus is restored from the germline J gene. The same CDR3 arises from other DNA sequences in this sample as well. The chain has TRBV13-1 and TRBJ2-5, with TRBD2 matching 9 bases. The germline gives CDR1 NSHNY, CDR2 SYGAGN. V shed 5 bases and J 3 bases; nucleotides not matched to a gene: 1. This CDR3 is built from 13 residues. The CDR3 bases that were read are TGTGCCAGCAGGACTGGGGGTCAAGAC. It is translated as CASRTGGQD. The entire CDR3 reads CASRTGGQDTQYF.

A remark on this clone: Gene names denote mouse genes. The sequenced fragment ends 4 residues before the CDR3 boundary, so the rest is inferred from the germline J gene. The V call is TRBV13-1, the J call TRBJ2-3; 7 bases are a match to TRBD1. The V gene end was trimmed by 0 bases and the J gene end by 0 bases; junction bases not matched to a gene: 4. Germline lookup yields CDR1 NSHNY and CDR2 SYGAGN. The CDR3 runs 16 residues. The sequenced CDR3 bases are TGTGCCAGCAGTGATGCACAGGGGTCTAGTGCAGAA. Its protein product is CASSDAQGSSAE. The entire CDR3 protein is CASSDAQGSSAETLYF.

This clone was counted between two and nine times. Mouse gene names apply. The read terminates 4 residues before the CDR3 end, so the remaining end is supplied by the germline J gene. Other DNA sequences within the sample encode an identical CDR3. This chain joins TRBV1 and TRBJ2-1; TRBD1 matches at 7 bases. J was trimmed by 0 bases and V by 2 bases; bases with no gene match: 1. The length of the CDR3 is 15 residues. The germline V gene encodes CDR1 NSQYPW and CDR2 LRSPGD (reference sequence). The CDR3 DNA, read in part, is TGCACCTGCAGTGCAAGGGACAGTAACTATGCT. Protein: CTCSARDSNYA. The whole CDR3 reads CTCSARDSNYAEQFF.

Concerning this clone itself: Mouse names are used for the genes. CDR3 sequence: CASSAADQDTQYF. The part of the CDR3 DNA that was read is TGTGCCAGCAGTGCAGCGGACCAAGAC. The chain is built from TRBV13-3 and TRBJ2-5; D gene uncertain. The sequenced fragment ends 4 residues before the CDR3 boundary, so the rest is inferred from the germline J gene. CDR3 size: 13 residues. Trimming left V 3 bases short and J 1 base short, with 6 bases between. From germline, CDR1 is NNHDY and CDR2 SYVADS.

This clone has just a few counts. Genes and germline are mouse. The DNA read from the CDR3 is TGTGCCAGCCTGTACGGG. This codes for CASLYG. The entire CDR3 sequence reads CASLYGQLYF. This rearrangement joins TRBV12-1 to TRBJ2-2; D gene unclear. Sequencing ends 4 residues short of the CDR3 end; the germline J gene provides the rest. CDR1 is SGHSN, CDR2 HYEKVE, per germline. This CDR3 spans 10 amino acids.

Comments on this clone: Gene labels here are mouse ones. Coverage ceases 4 residues before the CDR3 finishes, and the germline J gene fills in the end. The V and J genes are TRBV1 and TRBJ2-7; 11 bases map to TRBD2. Germline-derived CDR1 and CDR2 are NSQYPW and LRSPGD (reference sequence). Trimming at V came to 3 bases and at J to 2 bases, leaving 3 bases not matched to a gene. CDR3 size: 15 residues. CDR3 DNA (partial): TGCACCTGCAGTGCGGGACTGGGGGCCACCTAT. Translated, it gives CTCSAGLGATY. The full CDR3 protein is CTCSAGLGATYEQYF.

As for this clone: All gene names here are mouse names. The read is 4 residues too short to cover the CDR3 end, so that end is filled in from the germline J gene. The chain uses TRBV13-1 and TRBJ1-2; 9 positions match TRBD1. V lost 7 bases, J lost 4 bases, and 8 bases stayed unmatched. The CDR3 totals 14 residues. CDR1 and CDR2 from the germline V gene are NSHNY and SYGAGN. The CDR3 loop is CASGTGWGSSDYTF. The sequenced CDR3 bases are TGTGCCAGCGGGACAGGGTGGGGAAGCTCC.

This clone was seen a handful of times. Gene names and germline refer to mouse. Read sequence stops 4 residues before the CDR3 end, and the germline J gene provides the missing end. The rearrangement links TRBV31 to TRBJ1-1; D is perhaps TRBD1 (5 bases). Trimming took off 4 bases at V and 4 bases at J, with 10 bases between the two ends. Per germline, CDR1 GKSSPN and CDR2 SITVG. The CDR3 spans 12 residues. The CDR3: CAWTGRGTEVFF. The DNA read from the CDR3 is TGTGCCTGGACAGGGCGGGGCACA.

Only a few counts were recorded for this clone. Gene names are mouse gene names. The read comes to an end 4 residues before the CDR3 does, leaving the germline J gene to fill in the end. The chain is built from TRBV5 and TRBJ2-2, with 10 bases matching TRBD2. The length of the CDR3 is 17 residues. CDR1 and CDR2 from the germline V gene are LGHNA and YNLKQL (reference sequence). The ends lost 0 bases at V and 3 bases at J; junction bases unmatched: 4. The CDR3 DNA, read in part, is TGTGCCAGCAGCCAAGACTGGGGGGGCGCGGACACCGGG. It encodes CASSQDWGGADTG. The full CDR3 protein is CASSQDWGGADTGQLYF.

This clone was recorded many times. The gene names here belong to mouse. Other DNA sequences in the same sample also yield this CDR3. The CDR3 loop reads CASSGGQGNSDYTF. Partial CDR3 DNA: TGTGCCAGCAGTGGGGGACAGGGGAACTCC. This chain uses TRBV13-1 with TRBJ1-2; 10 nucleotides line up with TRBD1. The read ends 4 residues before the CDR3 terminus; that terminus is restored from the germline J gene. The V segment lost 3 bases and the J segment 2 bases; nucleotides outside the gene matches: 1. Germline-derived CDR1 and CDR2 are NSHNY and SYGAGN. This CDR3 comprises 14 residues.

This clone was seen a handful of times. The gene symbols are mouse symbols. The read finishes 4 residues shy of the CDR3 end, and the germline J gene is used to complete it. This CDR3 is also generated by other DNA sequences in the sample. The chain links TRBV19 to TRBJ2-1; D gene ambiguous. This CDR3 has 12 residues. The germline gives CDR1 FNHDT, CDR2 SITEND (reference sequence). Trimming removed 3 bases at V and 4 bases at J, with 5 bases between. CDR3: CASSKQYAEQFF. CDR3 bases read: TGTGCCAGCAGTAAACAGTATGCT. The variable domain in full, with the rest retrieved from reference TRBV19 and TRBJ2-1, is GGIITQTPKFLIGQEGQKLTLKCQQNFNHDTMYWYRQDSGKGLRLIYYSITENDLQKGDLSEGYDASREKKSSFSLTVTSAQKNEMAVFLCASSKQYAEQFFGPGTRLTVL.